These 30 T cell receptor beta chains originate from one sample sequenced in a study of shared clonotypes between healthy human individuals. Measured with immunoSEQ multiplex PCR; TCRdb has only the in-frame clones, and not every one. The sample lists a few hundred thousand clones, roughly 70% occurring once. The specimen sequenced was memory CD4+ T cells sorted from blood. The subset here: CD45RA-negative fraction. Source of these receptors: a man aged 30 to 45 in good health.

This clone came up once. The chain joins TRBV2 to TRBJ1-5, with D perhaps TRBD1 (5 bases). Per germline, CDR1 SNHLY and CDR2 FYNNEI. Trimming took 5 bases from V and 7 from J, leaving 12 bases between them. This CDR3 has 13 amino acids. DNA for the CDR3: TGTGCCAGCAGTCTTCAGGGAGCCCAGCCCCAGCATTTT. It codes for CASSLQGAQPQHF. Full variable domain (remainder filled in from reference TRBV2 and TRBJ1-5): EPEVTQTPSHQVTQMGQEVILRCVPISNHLYFYWYRQILGQKVEFLVSFYNNEISEKSEIFDDQFSVERPDGSNFTLKIRSTKLEDSAMYFCASSLQGAQPQHFGDGTRLSIL.

A remark on this clone: Since a far larger clone is one base different, this is likely a read error. The chain uses TRBV7-8 and TRBJ2-7, with a tentative D call TRBD2 (6 bases). The germline V and J ends were trimmed by 1 base and 4 bases, with 17 bases remaining between them. This CDR3 has 16 residues. The germline gives CDR1 SGHVS, CDR2 FQNEAQ. In DNA form, the CDR3 reads TGTGCCAGCAGCTTAGTGCCTAGCGAGAGGTTGTACGAGCAGTACTTC. This translates into CASSLVPSERLYEQYF.

Comments on this clone: One end of the junction varies from germline; a read error may be responsible. The same CDR3 also results from other DNA sequences found in this sample. This chain links TRBV7-2 with TRBJ2-5; D perhaps matches TRBD1 (5 bases). The CDR3 is 14 amino acids. Per the germline V gene, CDR1 is SGHTA and CDR2 is FQGNSA. The CDR3 nucleotides are TGCGCCAGCAGCTTCCAGGGATTACAAGAGACCCAGTACTTC. It translates to CASSFQGLQETQYF.

The chain uses TRBV5-5 and TRBJ2-2; weak D call: TRBD1 (6 bases). Looked up from germline, CDR1 is SGHKS and CDR2 is YYEKEE (reference sequence). The length of the CDR3 is 16 residues. The V end lost 1 base, the J end lost 8 bases, and 18 bases lay between the germline ends. Here the CDR3 DNA reads TGTGCCAGCAGCTTGACAGGGAACATAATATCGGGGGAGCTGTTTTTT. It specifies CASSLTGNIISGELFF. The variable domain in full, completed from reference TRBV5-5 and TRBJ2-2, reads DAGVTQSPTHLIKTRGQQVTLRCSPISGHKSVSWYQQVLGQGPQFIFQYYEKEERGRGNFPDRFSARQFPNYSSELNVNALLLGDSALYLCASSLTGNIISGELFFGEGSRLTVL.

This clone was seen a few times. DNA of the CDR3: TGTGCCAGCAGCTTTCACAGAGACAAAAACATTCAGTACTTC. It translates to CASSFHRDKNIQYF. V gene TRBV7-2 combines with J gene TRBJ2-4; D gene ambiguous. Germline values: CDR1 SGHTA, CDR2 FQGNSA. This CDR3 contains 14 residues. With 3 bases removed from V and 3 bases from J, the gap between germline ends came to 9 bases.

J is TRBJ2-7 and V is TRBV5-1; 10 bases align to TRBD1. The V gene's germline CDR1 is SGHRS and CDR2 YFSETQ. V dropped 4 bases and J dropped 2; count of bases not matched to a gene: 3. CDR3 length: 14 amino acids. CDR3 in amino acids: CASSAGTGAYEQYF. In DNA, the CDR3 is TGCGCCAGCAGCGCCGGGACAGGGGCCTACGAGCAGTACTTC.

The rearrangement uses TRBV5-1 and TRBJ2-7; perhaps D is TRBD1 or TRBD2 (5 bases each). Germline CDR1 and CDR2: SGHRS and YFSETQ. The CDR3 runs 14 residues. Trimming took off 0 bases at V and 0 bases at J, with 7 bases between the two ends. The CDR3 region has the DNA TGCGCCAGCAGCTTGGAGGGGACCTCCTACGAGCAGTACTTC. It translates to CASSLEGTSYEQYF.

CDR3 in amino acids: CASSLSPYEQYF. The CDR3, as DNA: TGTGCCAGCAGCTTGTCACCCTACGAGCAGTACTTC. This chain joins TRBV7-2 and TRBJ2-7, with D unclear. In germline, CDR1 is SGHTA, CDR2 FQGNSA. V lost 3 bases to trimming and J lost 2 bases, with 5 bases between them. The CDR3 is 12 residues long.

Only a few counts were recorded for this clone. The chain employs TRBV11-2 and TRBJ2-1; TRBD2 aligns across 11 bases. Germline CDR1 reads SGHAT; CDR2 reads FQNNGV. J gave up 4 bases and V 7 bases, and 6 bases lay outside the gene matches. The CDR3 is 15 amino acids. For the CDR3, the DNA is TGTGCCAGCACTCTGACTAGCGGGACTTACAATGAGCAGTTCTTC. It encodes CASTLTSGTYNEQFF.

V usage is TRBV10-3 and J usage is TRBJ2-1; TRBD2 matches at 14 bases. The CDR3 has 15 residues. The V segment lost 11 bases and the J segment 8 bases; nucleotides outside the gene matches: 11. Germline V gives CDR1 ENHRY, CDR2 SYGVKD. This CDR3 is CAVYSGTSGRYEQFF. The CDR3 DNA sequence: TGTGCCGTCTACTCCGGGACTAGCGGGAGATATGAGCAGTTCTTC.

Comment on this clone: The junction and the germline gene differ at one end; a read error may be behind it. The chain couples TRBV28 to TRBJ2-7, with D possibly being TRBD2 (7 bases). The germline CDR1 and CDR2 sequences are MDHEN and SYDVKM. This CDR3 has 12 residues. CDR3 amino acids: CASSPLLGGATF. The DNA for the CDR3 is TGTGCCAGCAGTCCTCTTTTGGGGGGGGCTACCTTC.

The chain links TRBV9 to TRBJ2-5; D not certain. The CDR3 length is 13 residues. The V end was cut by 3 bases, the J end by 7 bases, with 13 bases between. Germline CDR1 and CDR2: SGDLS and YYNGEE. Here the CDR3 DNA reads TGTGCCAGCAGCGAGCGACGGGCTGGGACCCAGTACTTC. Protein product: CASSERRAGTQYF.

The chain couples TRBV6-4 to TRBJ2-7; D gene ambiguous. The germline V gene encodes CDR1 MRHNA and CDR2 SNTAGT. Trimming took off 3 bases at V and 3 bases at J, with 18 bases between the two ends. This CDR3 comprises 16 residues. CDR3 residues: CASSEALGPRSYEQYF. The DNA of the CDR3 is TGTGCCAGCAGTGAGGCTTTAGGCCCACGAAGCTACGAGCAGTACTTC.

This CDR3 reads CASSFVRGQGSSYEQYF. CDR3 sequence (DNA): TGTGCCAGCAGTTTTGTGAGAGGACAGGGCAGCTCCTACGAGCAGTACTTC. V gene TRBV28 combines with J gene TRBJ2-7; 8 nucleotides line up with TRBD1. The CDR3 runs to 17 residues. The V gene's germline CDR1 is MDHEN and CDR2 SYDVKM. V lost 3 bases to trimming and J lost 0 bases; unmatched junction nucleotides: 10.

The chain uses TRBV28 and TRBJ2-7; perhaps TRBD1 as D (6 bases). The ends were cut back, 2 bases at V and 4 bases at J, with 21 bases in the middle. Germline CDR1 and CDR2: MDHEN and SYDVKM. The CDR3 loop spans 17 amino acids. CDR3 in amino acids: CASSLRGRGQGTYEQYF. CDR3 DNA sequence: TGTGCCAGCAGTTTAAGGGGGAGAGGTCAGGGAACTTACGAGCAGTACTTC.

The chain carries TRBV7-2 and TRBJ2-7; D unresolved. Germline lookup yields CDR1 SGHTA and CDR2 FQGNSA. The V gene lost 3 bases and the J gene lost 6 bases, with 6 bases spanning the gap. The CDR3 has 11 residues. CDR3 protein: CASSFLSEQYF. The CDR3 nucleotides are TGTGCCAGCAGCTTCCTTTCCGAGCAGTACTTC.

This clone was seen at least ten times. This sequence joins TRBV19 and TRBJ2-3; TRBD2 agrees at 9 bases. The V and J ends lost 5 bases and 5 bases, in that order; junction bases with no gene match: 5. Germline V lookup: CDR1 LNHDA, CDR2 SQIVND (reference sequence). The CDR3 loop spans 14 amino acids. The CDR3 region is CASSLAGVEDTQYF. DNA for the CDR3: TGTGCCAGTAGTTTAGCGGGAGTTGAAGATACGCAGTATTTT.

The chain combines TRBV25-1 with TRBJ1-4; TRBD1 agrees at 9 bases. This CDR3 is built from 13 residues. Germline V gene lookup returns CDR1 MGHDK and CDR2 SYGVNS. Trimming at V came to 3 bases and at J to 10 bases, leaving 3 bases not matched to a gene. CDR3: CASSDTGGRKLFF. The CDR3 bases are TGTGCCAGCAGTGACACAGGGGGCAGAAAACTGTTTTTT.

The sample holds a few counts of this clone. The rearrangement links TRBV30 to TRBJ2-7; 12 bases line up with TRBD1. V dropped 1 base and J dropped 2; count of bases not matched to a gene: 3. The CDR3 has 15 residues. Per the germline V gene, CDR1 is GTSNPN and CDR2 is SVGIG (reference sequence). In nucleotides, the CDR3 is TGTGCCTGGAGTGCGGGGACAGGGGGCACCTACGAGCAGTACTTC. This sequence encodes CAWSAGTGGTYEQYF. Supplemented by reference TRBV30 and TRBJ2-7, the full variable domain reads SQTIHQWPATLVQPVGSPLSLECTVEGTSNPNLYWYRQAAGRGLQLLFYSVGIGQISSEVPQNLSASRPQDRQFILSSKKLLLSDSGFYLCAWSAGTGGTYEQYFGPGTRLTVT.

The V gene is TRBV7-8, the J gene TRBJ2-7; 8 positions agree with TRBD2. The V segment lost 1 base and the J segment 5 bases; nucleotides outside the gene matches: 13. Germline V gives CDR1 SGHVS, CDR2 FQNEAQ. The CDR3 runs to 17 residues. The CDR3 reads CASSLVHGAGAPNEQYF. For the CDR3, the DNA is TGTGCCAGCAGCTTAGTGCATGGAGCGGGGGCCCCTAACGAGCAGTACTTC.

J is TRBJ1-1 and V is TRBV7-3; D remains unclear. Trimming took 4 bases from V and 1 from J, leaving 7 bases between them. Germline V gives CDR1 SGHTA, CDR2 FQGTGA. This CDR3 spans 13 amino acids. This CDR3 is CASSSQQNTEAFF. Written as DNA, the CDR3 is TGTGCCAGCAGCTCGCAACAGAACACTGAAGCTTTCTTT.

This clone turned up a few times. This chain uses TRBV18 with TRBJ2-2; 9 positions match TRBD2. The CDR3 sequence is 17 residues long. Germline V gene sequence: CDR1 KGHSH, CDR2 LQKENI. The ends lost 2 bases at V and 5 bases at J; junction bases unmatched: 9. CDR3 nucleotides: TGTGCCAGCTCACCATTCGGTAGCGGGAGCGGTACCGGGGAGCTGTTTTTT. Protein: CASSPFGSGSGTGELFF.

The V and J genes are TRBV7-9 and TRBJ2-7; 11 nucleotides line up with TRBD1. CDR3 length: 14 amino acids. Trimming took 5 bases from V and 6 from J; bases not matched to a gene: 6. Germline CDR1 is SEHNR and CDR2 is FQNEAQ (reference sequence). The CDR3 DNA is TGTGCCAGCAGCCCCGGGACAGGGGGACGCGAGCAGTACTTC. Encoded protein: CASSPGTGGREQYF.

The chain joins TRBV7-2 to TRBJ2-3, with unresolved D. CDR1 and CDR2 (germline): SGHTA, FQGNSA. The ends were cut back, 1 base at V and 5 bases at J, with 4 bases in the middle. The CDR3 length is 12 residues. This CDR3 reads CASSLEVDTQYF. As DNA, the CDR3 is TGTGCCAGCAGCTTAGAAGTAGATACGCAGTATTTT.

In its sample, this clone was seen a few times. This chain uses TRBV27 with TRBJ2-7, with TRBD2 matching over 7 bases. The germline gives CDR1 MNHEY, CDR2 SMNVEV (reference sequence). The CDR3 consists of 19 residues. J was trimmed by 3 bases and V by 1 base; bases with no gene match: 18. Written as DNA, the CDR3 is TGTGCCAGCAGTTTATTCTGGGCCTCTAGCGGTTCAGCGTTCTACGAGCAGTACTTC. Its protein product is CASSLFWASSGSAFYEQYF.

The V call is TRBV14, the J call TRBJ2-5; perhaps TRBD2 as D (6 bases). The V end lost 5 bases, the J end lost 11 bases, and 24 bases lay between the germline ends. Germline V lookup: CDR1 SGHDN, CDR2 FVKESK. This CDR3 has 15 amino acids. CDR3 coding DNA: TGTGCCAGCAGCTTCGATTCCTCAGAACGGAGGGAGCAGTACTTC. Encoded protein: CASSFDSSERREQYF.

J is TRBJ2-1 and V is TRBV4-3; no reliable D call. V lost 0 bases, J lost 7 bases, and 10 bases lay in between. Germline lookup yields CDR1 LGHNA and CDR2 YSLEER. This CDR3 has 14 amino acids. The CDR3 region has the DNA TGCGCCAGCAGCCAAGACCCGGTTTTGAATGAGCAGTTCTTC. This codes for CASSQDPVLNEQFF.

The J gene is TRBJ2-7, the V gene TRBV4-1; D may match TRBD1 or TRBD2 (6 bases each). Trimming pared 10 bases from V and 0 bases from J, leaving 13 bases between. The CDR3 sequence is 13 residues long. From germline, CDR1 is MGHRA and CDR2 YSYEKL. The CDR3 spells CAIPGAASYEQYF. CDR3 DNA sequence: TGCGCCATTCCGGGGGCAGCCTCCTACGAGCAGTACTTC.

As DNA, the CDR3 is TGTGCCAGCAGCGTAGGGCTCCTAGACACAGATACGCAGTATTTT. This sequence encodes CASSVGLLDTDTQYF. The rearrangement joins TRBV9 to TRBJ2-3; D is unclear. V was trimmed by 0 bases and J by 2 bases, leaving 10 bases between them. The CDR3 is made up of 15 amino acids. CDR1 is SGDLS, CDR2 YYNGEE, per germline. The whole variable domain, filled in from reference TRBV9 and TRBJ2-3, reads DSGVTQTPKHLITATGQRVTLRCSPRSGDLSVYWYQQSLDQGLQFLIQYYNGEERAKGNILERFSAQQFPDLHSELNLSSLELGDSALYFCASSVGLLDTDTQYFGPGTRLTVL.

The chain combines TRBV10-2 with TRBJ2-7, with TRBD2 as a possible D gene (5 bases). V was trimmed by 8 bases and J by 4 bases, leaving 9 bases between them. Looked up from germline, CDR1 is WSHSY and CDR2 is SAAADI. CDR3 size: 11 residues. The CDR3 loop is CASQTGYEQYF. CDR3 DNA sequence: TGCGCCAGCCAGACGGGATACGAGCAGTACTTC.